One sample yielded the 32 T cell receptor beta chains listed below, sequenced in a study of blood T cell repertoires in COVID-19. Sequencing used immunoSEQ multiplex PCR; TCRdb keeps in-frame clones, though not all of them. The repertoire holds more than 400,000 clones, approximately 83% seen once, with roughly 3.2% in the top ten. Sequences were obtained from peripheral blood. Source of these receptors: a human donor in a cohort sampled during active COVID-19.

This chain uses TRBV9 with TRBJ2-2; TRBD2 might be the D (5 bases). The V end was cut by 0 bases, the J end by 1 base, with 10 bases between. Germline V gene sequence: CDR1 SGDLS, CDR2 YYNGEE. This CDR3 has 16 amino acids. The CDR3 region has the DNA TGTGCCAGCAGCGTAGGAGGGAGCGTGAACACCGGGGAGCTGTTTTTT. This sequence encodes CASSVGGSVNTGELFF. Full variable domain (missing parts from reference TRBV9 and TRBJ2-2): DSGVTQTPKHLITATGQRVTLRCSPRSGDLSVYWYQQSLDQGLQFLIQYYNGEERAKGNILERFSAQQFPDLHSELNLSSLELGDSALYFCASSVGGSVNTGELFFGEGSRLTVL.

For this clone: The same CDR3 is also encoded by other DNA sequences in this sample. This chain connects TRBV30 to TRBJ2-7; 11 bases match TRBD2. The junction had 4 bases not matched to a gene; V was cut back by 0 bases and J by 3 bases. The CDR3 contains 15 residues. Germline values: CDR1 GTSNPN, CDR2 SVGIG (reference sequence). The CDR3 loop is CAWSVTSGSSYEQYF. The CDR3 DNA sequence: TGTGCCTGGAGTGTCACTAGCGGGAGTAGCTACGAGCAGTACTTC.

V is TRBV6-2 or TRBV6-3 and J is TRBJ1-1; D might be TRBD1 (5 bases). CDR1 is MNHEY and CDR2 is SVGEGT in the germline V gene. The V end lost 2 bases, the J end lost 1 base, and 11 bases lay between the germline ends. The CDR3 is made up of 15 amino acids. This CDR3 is CASSYPMTANTEAFF. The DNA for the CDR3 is TGTGCCAGCAGTTACCCCATGACAGCGAACACTGAAGCTTTCTTT.

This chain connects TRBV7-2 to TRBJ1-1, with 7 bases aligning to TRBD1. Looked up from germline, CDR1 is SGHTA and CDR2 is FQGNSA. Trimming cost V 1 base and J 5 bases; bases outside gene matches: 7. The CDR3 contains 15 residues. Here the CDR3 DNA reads TGTGCCAGCAGCTTAGGAGGCAGGGGGAATACTGAAGCTTTCTTT. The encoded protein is CASSLGGRGNTEAFF.

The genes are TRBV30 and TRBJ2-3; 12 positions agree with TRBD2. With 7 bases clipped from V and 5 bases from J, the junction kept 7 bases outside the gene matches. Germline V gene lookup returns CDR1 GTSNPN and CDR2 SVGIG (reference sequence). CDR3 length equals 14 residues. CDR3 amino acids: CAFGLAGRVDTQYF. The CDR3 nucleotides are TGTGCCTTCGGACTAGCGGGAAGGGTAGATACGCAGTATTTT.

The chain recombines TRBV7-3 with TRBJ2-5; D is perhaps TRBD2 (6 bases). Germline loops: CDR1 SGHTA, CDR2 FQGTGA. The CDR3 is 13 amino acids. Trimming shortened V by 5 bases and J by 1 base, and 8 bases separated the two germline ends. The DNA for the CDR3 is TGTGCCAGCAGCCGACTAGTCCAAGAGACCCAGTACTTC. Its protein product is CASSRLVQETQYF.

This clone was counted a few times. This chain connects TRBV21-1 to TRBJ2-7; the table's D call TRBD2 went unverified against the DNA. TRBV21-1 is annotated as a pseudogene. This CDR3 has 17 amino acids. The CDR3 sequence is CASSIVRRTRSSYEQYF. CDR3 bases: TGTGCCAGCAGCATCGTCCGGAGGACGAGGAGCTCCTACGAGCAGTACTTC.

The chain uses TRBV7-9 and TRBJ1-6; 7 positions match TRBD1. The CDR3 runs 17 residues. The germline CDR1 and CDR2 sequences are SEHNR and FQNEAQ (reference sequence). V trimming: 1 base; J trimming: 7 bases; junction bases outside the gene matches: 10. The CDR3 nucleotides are TGTGCCAGCAGCTTAGTACAGGGGAGCGGGCAGAATTCACCCCTCCACTTT. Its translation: CASSLVQGSGQNSPLHF.

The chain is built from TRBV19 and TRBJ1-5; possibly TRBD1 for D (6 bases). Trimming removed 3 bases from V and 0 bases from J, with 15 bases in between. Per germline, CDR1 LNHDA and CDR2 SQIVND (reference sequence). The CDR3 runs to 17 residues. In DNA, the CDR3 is TGTGCCAGTAGTATGACGGGGGGCGGTCTTAGCAATCAGCCCCAGCATTTT. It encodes CASSMTGGGLSNQPQHF.

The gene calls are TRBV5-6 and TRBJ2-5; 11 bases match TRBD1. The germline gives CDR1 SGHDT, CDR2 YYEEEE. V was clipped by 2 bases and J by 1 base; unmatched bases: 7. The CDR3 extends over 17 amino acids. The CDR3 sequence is CASSFPSGTGGQETQYF. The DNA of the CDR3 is TGTGCCAGCAGCTTTCCCTCCGGGACAGGGGGCCAAGAGACCCAGTACTTC.

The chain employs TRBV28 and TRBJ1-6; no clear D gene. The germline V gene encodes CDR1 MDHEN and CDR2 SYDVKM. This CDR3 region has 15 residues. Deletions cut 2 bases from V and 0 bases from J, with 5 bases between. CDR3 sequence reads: CASSLASSYNSPLHF. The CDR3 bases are TGTGCCAGCAGTTTAGCCAGCTCCTATAATTCACCCCTCCACTTT. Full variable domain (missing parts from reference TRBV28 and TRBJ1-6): DVKVTQSSRYLVKRTGEKVFLECVQDMDHENMFWYRQDPGLGLRLIYFSYDVKMKEKGDIPEGYSVSREKKERFSLILESASTNQTSMYLCASSLASSYNSPLHFGNGTRLTVT.

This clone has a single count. In DNA form, the CDR3 reads TGTGCCAGCAGTGGCCCGCGGGGGGGTCGAGAGACCCAGTACTTC. Translating it yields CASSGPRGGRETQYF. The chain carries TRBV2 and TRBJ2-5; 9 bases are a match to TRBD2. V was clipped by 4 bases and J by 4 bases; unmatched bases: 7. CDR1 SNHLY and CDR2 FYNNEI come from the germline V gene. The CDR3 has 15 amino acids.

The CDR3 loop is CASSQTDRGEAEAFF. The CDR3 coding sequence is TGTGCCAGCAGCCAAACCGACAGGGGAGAAGCTGAAGCTTTCTTT. The chain uses TRBV7-3 and TRBJ1-1; 8 bases match TRBD1. V lost 5 bases and J lost 6; bases outside the gene matches: 11. Germline CDR1 is SGHTA and CDR2 is FQGTGA. CDR3 length: 15 amino acids.

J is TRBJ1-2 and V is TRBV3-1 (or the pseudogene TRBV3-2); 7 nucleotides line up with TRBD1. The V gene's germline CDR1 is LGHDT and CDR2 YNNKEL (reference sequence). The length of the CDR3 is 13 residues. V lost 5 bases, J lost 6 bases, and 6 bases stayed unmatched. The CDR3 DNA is TGTGCCAGCAGCTCCTTAGACAGGGATGGCTACACCTTC. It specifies CASSSLDRDGYTF.

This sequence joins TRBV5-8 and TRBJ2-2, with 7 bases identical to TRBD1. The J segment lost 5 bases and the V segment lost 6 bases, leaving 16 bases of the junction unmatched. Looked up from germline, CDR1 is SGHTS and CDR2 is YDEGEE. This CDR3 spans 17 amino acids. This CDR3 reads CASTHLETGIRTGELFF. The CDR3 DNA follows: TGTGCCAGCACTCATTTAGAGACAGGGATAAGGACCGGGGAGCTGTTTTTT.

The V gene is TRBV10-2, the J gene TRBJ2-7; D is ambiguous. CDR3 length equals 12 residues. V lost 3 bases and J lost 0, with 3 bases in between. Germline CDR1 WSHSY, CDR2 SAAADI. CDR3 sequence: CASSDYSYEQYF. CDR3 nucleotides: TGCGCCAGCAGTGATTACTCCTACGAGCAGTACTTC.

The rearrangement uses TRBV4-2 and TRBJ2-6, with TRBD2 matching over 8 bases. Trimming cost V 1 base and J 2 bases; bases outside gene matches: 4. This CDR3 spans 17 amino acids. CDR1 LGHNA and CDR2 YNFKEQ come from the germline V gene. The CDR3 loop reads CASSQASREAGANVLTF. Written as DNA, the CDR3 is TGTGCCAGCAGCCAAGCGTCGCGGGAGGCTGGGGCCAACGTCCTGACTTTC.

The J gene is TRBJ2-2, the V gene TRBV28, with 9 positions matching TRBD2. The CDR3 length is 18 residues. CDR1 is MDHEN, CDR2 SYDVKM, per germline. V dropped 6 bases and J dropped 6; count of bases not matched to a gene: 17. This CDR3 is CASRQTGLAGGGPGELFF. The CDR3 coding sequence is TGTGCCAGCAGACAAACGGGACTAGCCGGGGGAGGACCCGGGGAGCTGTTTTTT.

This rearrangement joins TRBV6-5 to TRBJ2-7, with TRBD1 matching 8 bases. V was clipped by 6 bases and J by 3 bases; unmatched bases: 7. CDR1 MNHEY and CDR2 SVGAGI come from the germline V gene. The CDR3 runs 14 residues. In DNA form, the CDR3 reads TGTGCCAGCAGGGCGGACAGGGCGTACTACGAGCAGTACTTC. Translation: CASRADRAYYEQYF.

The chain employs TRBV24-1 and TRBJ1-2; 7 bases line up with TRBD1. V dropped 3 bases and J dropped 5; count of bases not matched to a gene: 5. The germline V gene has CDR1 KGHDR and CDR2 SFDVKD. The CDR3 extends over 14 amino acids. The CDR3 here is CATSDQGVGYGYTF. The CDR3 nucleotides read TGTGCCACCAGTGATCAGGGGGTAGGGTATGGCTACACCTTC.

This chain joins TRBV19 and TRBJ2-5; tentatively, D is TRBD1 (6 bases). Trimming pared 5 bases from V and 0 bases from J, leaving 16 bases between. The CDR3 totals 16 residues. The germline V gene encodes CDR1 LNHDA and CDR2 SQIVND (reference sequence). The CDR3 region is CASSVQGDSYQETQYF. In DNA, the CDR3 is TGTGCCAGTAGTGTACAGGGTGACAGCTACCAAGAGACCCAGTACTTC. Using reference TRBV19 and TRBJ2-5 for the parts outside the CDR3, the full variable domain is DGGITQSPKYLFRKEGQNVTLSCEQNLNHDAMYWYRQDPGQGLRLIYYSQIVNDFQKGDIAEGYSVSREKKESFPLTVTSAQKNPTAFYLCASSVQGDSYQETQYFGPGTRLLVL.

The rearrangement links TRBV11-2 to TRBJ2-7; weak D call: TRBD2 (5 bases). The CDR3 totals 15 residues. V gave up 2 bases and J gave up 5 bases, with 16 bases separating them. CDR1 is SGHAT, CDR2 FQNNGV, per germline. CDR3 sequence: CASSLLREGLNEQYF. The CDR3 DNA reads TGTGCCAGCAGCTTATTGAGAGAGGGCCTAAACGAGCAGTACTTC.

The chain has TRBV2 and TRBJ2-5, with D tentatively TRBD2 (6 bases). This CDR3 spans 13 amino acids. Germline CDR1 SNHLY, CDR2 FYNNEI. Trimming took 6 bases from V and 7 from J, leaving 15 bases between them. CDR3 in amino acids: CASREGPVGTQYF. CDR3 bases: TGTGCCAGCAGGGAGGGACCGGTGGGGACCCAGTACTTC.

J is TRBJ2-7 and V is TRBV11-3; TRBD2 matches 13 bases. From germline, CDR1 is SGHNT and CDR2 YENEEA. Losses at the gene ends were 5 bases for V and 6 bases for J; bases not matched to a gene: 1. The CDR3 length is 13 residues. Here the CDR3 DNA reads TGTGCCAGCAGCGGGACTAGCGGGGTCGAGCAGTACTTC. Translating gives CASSGTSGVEQYF. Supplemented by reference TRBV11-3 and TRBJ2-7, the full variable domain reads EAGVVQSPRYKIIEKKQPVAFWCNPISGHNTLYWYLQNLGQGPELLIRYENEEAVDDSQLPKDRFSAERLKGVDSTLKIQPAELGDSAVYLCASSGTSGVEQYFGPGTRLTVT.

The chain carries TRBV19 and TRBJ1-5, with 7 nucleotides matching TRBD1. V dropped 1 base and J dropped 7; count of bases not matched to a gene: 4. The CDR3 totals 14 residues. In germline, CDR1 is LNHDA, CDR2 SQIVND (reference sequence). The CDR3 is CASSIGQGGQPQHF. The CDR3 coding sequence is TGTGCCAGTAGTATAGGCCAGGGGGGACAGCCCCAGCATTTT.

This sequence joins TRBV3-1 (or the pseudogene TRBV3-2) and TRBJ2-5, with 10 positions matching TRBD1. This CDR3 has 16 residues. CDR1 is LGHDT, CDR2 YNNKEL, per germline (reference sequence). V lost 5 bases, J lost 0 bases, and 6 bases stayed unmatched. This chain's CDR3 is CASSTRDRGYQETQYF. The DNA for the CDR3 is TGTGCCAGCAGCACCCGGGACAGGGGTTACCAAGAGACCCAGTACTTC.

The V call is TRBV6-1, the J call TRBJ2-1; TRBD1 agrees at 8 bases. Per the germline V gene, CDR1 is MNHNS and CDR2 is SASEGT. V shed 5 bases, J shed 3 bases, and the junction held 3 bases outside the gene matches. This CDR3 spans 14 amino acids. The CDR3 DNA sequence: TGTGCCAGCAGTCTGACAGGGGACTACAATGAGCAGTTCTTC. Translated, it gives CASSLTGDYNEQFF.

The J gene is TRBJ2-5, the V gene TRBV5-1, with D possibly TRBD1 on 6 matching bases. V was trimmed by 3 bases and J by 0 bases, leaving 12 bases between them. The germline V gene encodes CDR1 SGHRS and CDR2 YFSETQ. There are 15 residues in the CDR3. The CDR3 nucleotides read TGCGCCAGCAGCTCACAGGGCCGGTACCAAGAGACCCAGTACTTC. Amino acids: CASSSQGRYQETQYF.

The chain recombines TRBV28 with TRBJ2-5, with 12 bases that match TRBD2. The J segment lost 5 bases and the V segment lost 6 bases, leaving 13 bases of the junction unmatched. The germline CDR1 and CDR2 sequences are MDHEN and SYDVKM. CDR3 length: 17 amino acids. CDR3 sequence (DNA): TGTGCCAGCAGCCTTCCCCTGACTAGCGGGAGTGGTGAGACCCAGTACTTC. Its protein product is CASSLPLTSGSGETQYF. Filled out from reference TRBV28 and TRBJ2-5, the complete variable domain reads DVKVTQSSRYLVKRTGEKVFLECVQDMDHENMFWYRQDPGLGLRLIYFSYDVKMKEKGDIPEGYSVSREKKERFSLILESASTNQTSMYLCASSLPLTSGSGETQYFGPGTRLLVL.

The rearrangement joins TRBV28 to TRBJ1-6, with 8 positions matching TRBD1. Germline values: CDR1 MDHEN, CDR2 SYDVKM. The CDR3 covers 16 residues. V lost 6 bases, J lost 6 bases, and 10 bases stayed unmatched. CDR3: CASRTTGGGGNSPLHF. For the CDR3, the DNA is TGTGCCAGCAGAACCACAGGGGGAGGTGGTAATTCACCCCTCCACTTT.

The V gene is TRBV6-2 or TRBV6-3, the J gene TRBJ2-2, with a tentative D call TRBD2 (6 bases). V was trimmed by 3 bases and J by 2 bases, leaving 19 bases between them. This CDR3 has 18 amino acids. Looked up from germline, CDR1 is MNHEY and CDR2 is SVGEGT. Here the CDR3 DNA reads TGTGCCAGCAGTTATTCGGGACTCGGTATGTCTAACACCGGGGAGCTGTTTTTT. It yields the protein CASSYSGLGMSNTGELFF.

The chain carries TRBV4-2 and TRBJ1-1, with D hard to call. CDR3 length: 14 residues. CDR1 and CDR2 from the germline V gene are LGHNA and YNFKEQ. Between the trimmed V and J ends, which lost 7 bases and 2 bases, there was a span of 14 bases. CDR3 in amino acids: CASTMLRLNTEAFF. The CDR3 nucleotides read TGTGCCAGCACCATGCTCCGACTCAACACTGAAGCTTTCTTT.